This T cell receptor (beta chain) was recovered during a study of vaccination and CD4 T cells after COVID-19. Only a few counts were recorded for this clonotype. Its antigen remains unknown. Treatment noted: approximately nine-day PBMC culture with coronavirus spike peptide pools or control peptides (ViraFEST assay). Sequencing of the DNA from cultured CD4+ T cells was carried out with the Oncomine TCR Beta short-read assay. A single record per CDR3 protein comes from TCRdb applying MiXCR to the PCR reads. The sample lists about 20,000 distinct CDR3 sequences; around 50% were seen once. Study-wide points: In convalescent patients, 304 of 307 vaccine-specific clones were spike mono-reactive.

Trimming stripped 0 bases from V and 2 bases from J, with 2 bases between. The CDR3 has 13 residues. The germline V gene has CDR1 MNHEY and CDR2 SVGAGI. The specimen was CD4+ T cells from blood, cultured in vitro. The clonotype originates from a human donor who had recovered from COVID-19. The chain employs TRBV6-5 and TRBJ2-1; D gene uncertain. This chain's CDR3 is CASSYSPYNEQFF. The CDR3, as DNA: TGTGCCAGCAGTTACTCCCCCTACAATGAGCAGTTCTTC.